One and the same sample provided the 12 T cell receptor beta chains below, sequenced in a study of blood T cell repertoires in COVID-19. Clones were sequenced by immunoSEQ multiplex PCR, and TCRdb holds only the in-frame ones, with some missing. The sample has roughly 120,000 clones, around nine tenths seen once. Sequencing was carried out using peripheral blood. The receptors come from a man in his forties or fifties with acute or convalescent COVID-19.

V gene TRBV6-1 combines with J gene TRBJ2-1, with 11 bases fitting TRBD2. The ends lost 4 bases at V and 0 bases at J; junction bases unmatched: 11. The CDR3 spans 19 residues. The germline gives CDR1 MNHNS, CDR2 SASEGT. CDR3 in DNA: TGTGCCAGCAGTGCGGGGGGGCTAGCGGGAGGTTTCTCCTACAATGAGCAGTTCTTC. This encodes CASSAGGLAGGFSYNEQFF.

Only one count was recorded for this clone. This sequence joins TRBV5-6 and TRBJ1-1; 9 nucleotides line up with TRBD1. Germline CDR1 reads SGHDT; CDR2 reads YYEEEE. J was trimmed by 0 bases and V by 2 bases; bases with no gene match: 8. The CDR3 covers 17 residues. The CDR3 loop is CASSFPTGGVMNTEAFF. The DNA for the CDR3 is TGTGCCAGCAGCTTCCCGACAGGGGGTGTAATGAACACTGAAGCTTTCTTT.

The rearrangement joins TRBV5-1 to TRBJ2-7, with TRBD1 as a possible D gene (6 bases). The CDR3 runs 14 residues. Germline CDR1 is SGHRS and CDR2 is YFSETQ. With 5 bases removed from V and 2 bases from J, the gap between germline ends came to 14 bases. The CDR3 is CASRPGTSTYEQYF. In nucleotides, the CDR3 is TGCGCCAGCAGACCCGGGACAAGTACCTACGAGCAGTACTTC.

The chain has TRBV19 and TRBJ2-7; 7 bases line up with TRBD1. The germline gives CDR1 LNHDA, CDR2 SQIVND (reference sequence). The CDR3 runs to 14 residues. V lost 8 bases, J lost 3 bases, and 10 bases stayed unmatched. The CDR3 loop is CASRYRGFYYEQYF. The CDR3 bases are TGTGCCAGTCGTTACAGGGGATTCTACTACGAGCAGTACTTC.

This clone was observed a single time. The V and J genes are TRBV19 and TRBJ1-2; D is unclear. V was clipped by 9 bases and J by 3 bases, with 11 bases between them. The CDR3 totals 12 residues. CDR1 LNHDA and CDR2 SQIVND come from the germline V gene (reference sequence). This CDR3 reads CASTDTHYGYTF. The CDR3 DNA follows: TGTGCCAGCACCGACACCCACTATGGCTACACCTTC.

V is TRBV6-6 and J is TRBJ2-3; 13 positions agree with TRBD2. Trimming cost V 5 bases and J 2 bases; bases outside gene matches: 16. The CDR3 length is 20 residues. Germline V gives CDR1 MNHNY, CDR2 SVGAGI (reference sequence). This CDR3 is CASSLRLAGGYNPITDTQYF. The DNA for the CDR3 is TGTGCCAGCAGTCTCCGACTAGCGGGGGGCTACAACCCCATCACAGATACGCAGTATTTT.

The chain recombines TRBV19 with TRBJ2-4; TRBD1 agrees at 7 bases. The junction had 4 bases not matched to a gene; V was cut back by 4 bases and J by 1 base. Germline CDR1 reads LNHDA; CDR2 reads SQIVND (reference sequence). The CDR3 length is 15 residues. The CDR3 DNA is TGTGCCAGTAGTACTATACAGGGGGCCAAAAACATTCAGTACTTC. Translating gives CASSTIQGAKNIQYF. Full variable domain (rest looked up from reference TRBV19 and TRBJ2-4): DGGITQSPKYLFRKEGQNVTLSCEQNLNHDAMYWYRQDPGQGLRLIYYSQIVNDFQKGDIAEGYSVSREKKESFPLTVTSAQKNPTAFYLCASSTIQGAKNIQYFGAGTRLSVL.

V usage is TRBV7-9 and J usage is TRBJ1-1; no reliable D call. The CDR3 loop spans 15 amino acids. V was trimmed by 3 bases and J by 0 bases, leaving 11 bases between them. Germline CDR1 is SEHNR and CDR2 is FQNEAQ (reference sequence). In DNA form, the CDR3 reads TGTGCCAGCAGCTTGCCTGGGCTGATGAACACTGAAGCTTTCTTT. It encodes CASSLPGLMNTEAFF.

The chain couples TRBV4-3 to TRBJ2-1; the match to TRBD2 covers 10 bases. Germline V gene lookup returns CDR1 LGHNA and CDR2 YSLEER. The CDR3 covers 14 residues. V lost 4 bases, J lost 9 bases, and 6 bases stayed unmatched. The CDR3 spells CASSPNSGGFEQFF. The CDR3 region has the DNA TGCGCCAGCAGCCCAAATAGCGGGGGGTTTGAGCAGTTCTTC.

This chain uses TRBV30 with TRBJ2-1; D possibly corresponds to TRBD1 (5 bases). This CDR3 spans 17 amino acids. Germline-derived CDR1 and CDR2 are GTSNPN and SVGIG (reference sequence). Between the trimmed V and J ends, which lost 8 bases and 4 bases, there was a span of 27 bases. The CDR3 loop is CALNPPLDSFAYNEQFF. DNA of the CDR3: TGTGCCCTAAATCCCCCGCTCGACAGTTTTGCGTACAATGAGCAGTTCTTC.

The DNA for the CDR3 is TGTGCCAGCTCGTTGACAGCGAACACCGGGGAGCTGTTTTTT. Its translation: CASSLTANTGELFF. The V gene is TRBV18, the J gene TRBJ2-2, with D maybe TRBD1 (5 bases). This CDR3 region has 14 residues. Germline CDR1 KGHSH, CDR2 LQKENI. V gave up 6 bases and J gave up 0 bases, with 8 bases separating them. Full variable domain (outside the CDR3, taken from reference TRBV18 and TRBJ2-2): NAGVMQNPRHLVRRRGQEARLRCSPMKGHSHVYWYRQLPEEGLKFMVYLQKENIIDESGMPKERFSAEFPKEGPSILRIQQVVRGDSAAYFCASSLTANTGELFFGEGSRLTVL.

This chain uses TRBV6-2 or TRBV6-3 with TRBJ2-7, with no clear D. The CDR3 is made up of 12 amino acids. V shed 6 bases and J shed 1 base, with 7 bases lying between them. Germline V gene data show CDR1 as MNHEY and CDR2 as SVGEGT. The CDR3, as DNA: TGTGCCAGCAGCCACGGGTCCTACGAGCAGTACTTC. Encoded protein: CASSHGSYEQYF.